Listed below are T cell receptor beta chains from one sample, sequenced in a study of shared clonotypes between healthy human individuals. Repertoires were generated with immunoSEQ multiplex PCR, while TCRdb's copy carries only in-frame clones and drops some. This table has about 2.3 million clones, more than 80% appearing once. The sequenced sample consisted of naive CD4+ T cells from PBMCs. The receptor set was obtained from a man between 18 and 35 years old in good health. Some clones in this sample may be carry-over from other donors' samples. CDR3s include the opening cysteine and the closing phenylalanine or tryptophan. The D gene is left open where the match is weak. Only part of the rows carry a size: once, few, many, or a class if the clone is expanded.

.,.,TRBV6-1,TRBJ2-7,TGTGCCAGCAGCGACGATCTCTACGAGCAGTACTTC,CASSDDLYEQYF
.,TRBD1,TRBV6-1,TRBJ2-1,TGTGCCAGCAGATGGACAGGGAACAATGAGCAGTTCTTC,CASRWTGNNEQFF
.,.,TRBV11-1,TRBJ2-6,TGTGCCAGCAGCCAAAATCTAGGGAGGGGGATTGGGGCCAACGTCCTGACTTTC,CASSQNLGRGIGANVLTF
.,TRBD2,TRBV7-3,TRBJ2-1,TGTGCCAGCAGCTTGGGGACTAGCGGTTCTGAGCAGTTCTTC,CASSLGTSGSEQFF
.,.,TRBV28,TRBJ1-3,TGTGCCAGCCGTACCCCGGGAACTGGCGGAAACACCATATATTTT,CASRTPGTGGNTIYF
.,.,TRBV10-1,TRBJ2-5,TGCGCCAGCATCACGGCCCAGTACTTC,CASITAQYF
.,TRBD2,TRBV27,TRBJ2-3,TGTGCCAGCAGTTTTACCCGACTAGCGGGAGTAGATACGCAGTATTTT,CASSFTRLAGVDTQYF
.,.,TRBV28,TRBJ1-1,TGTGCCAGCATTCCCTATCTGAACACTGAAGCTTTCTTT,CASIPYLNTEAFF
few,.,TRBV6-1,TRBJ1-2,TGTGCCAGCAGTGAGACCCACCTGTCCTATGGCTACACCTTC,CASSETHLSYGYTF
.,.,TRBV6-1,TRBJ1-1,TGTGCCAGCAGCCTTGACAGAGCGAACACTGAAGCTTTCTTT,CASSLDRANTEAFF
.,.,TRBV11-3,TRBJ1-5,TGTGCCAGCAGCTTAGCCCCCCTAATCAACCGCAATCAGCCCCAGCATTTT,CASSLAPLINRNQPQHF
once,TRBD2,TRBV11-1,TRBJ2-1,TGTGCCAGCAGCTTAGGTGTAGCGGGGGGCCACAATGAGCAGTTCTTC,CASSLGVAGGHNEQFF
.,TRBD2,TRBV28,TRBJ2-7,TGTGCCAGCAGTATTTCCGGGAGGTCCTACGAGCAGTACTTC,CASSISGRSYEQYF
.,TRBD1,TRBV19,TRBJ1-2,TGTGCCAGTAGCAACAGGGGAGGCTATGGCTACACCTTC,CASSNRGGYGYTF
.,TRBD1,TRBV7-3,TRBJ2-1,TGTGCCAGCAGCTTATCAGGGGGTAACAATGAGCAGTTCTTC,CASSLSGGNNEQFF
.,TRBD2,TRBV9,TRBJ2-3,TGTGCCAGCAGCGAGGGACTAGCGGGAGGGGCTAGCACAGATACGCAGTATTTT,CASSEGLAGGASTDTQYF
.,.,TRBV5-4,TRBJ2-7,TGTGCCAGCAGCCCCCCCGGGGGGACATACGAGCAGTACTTC,CASSPPGGTYEQYF
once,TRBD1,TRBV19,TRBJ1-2,TGTGCCAGTAGAGGCAGGGGGAAAGACTATGGCTACACCTTC,CASRGRGKDYGYTF
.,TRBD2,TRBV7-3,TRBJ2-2,TGTGCCAGCAGCTTAATCCCTAGCGGGAGGGTCGGGGAGCTGTTTTTT,CASSLIPSGRVGELFF
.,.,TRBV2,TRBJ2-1,TGTGCCAGCAGTGAAGATTCCATGATGGAGCAGTTCTTC,CASSEDSMMEQFF
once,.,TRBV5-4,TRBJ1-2,TGTGCCAGCAGCTCGAGATTTGGGGCCAACAACTATGGCTACACCTTC,CASSSRFGANNYGYTF
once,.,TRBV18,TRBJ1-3,TGTGCCAGCTCACCGGTCGCTCAGGGGGGAAACACCATATATTTT,CASSPVAQGGNTIYF
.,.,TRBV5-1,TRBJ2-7,TGCGCCAGCAGCTTGGCGGCAGGAAGGCCCCCATACGAGCAGTACTTC,CASSLAAGRPPYEQYF
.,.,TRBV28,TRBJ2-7,TGTGCCAGCAAACGCTACAGGGACGGGACCTACGAGCAGTACTTC,CASKRYRDGTYEQYF
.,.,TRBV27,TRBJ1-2,TGTGCCAGCAGTACCCCGGGACCCTTCACCTTC,CASSTPGPFTF
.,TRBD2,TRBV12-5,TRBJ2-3,TGTGCTAGTGGTTTTGCCTTAGCGGGGGGCACAGATACGCAGTATTTT,CASGFALAGGTDTQYF
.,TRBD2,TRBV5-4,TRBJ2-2,TGTGCCAGCAGCCCGGGGGGGGCTAGAGGGATCGGGGAGCTGTTTTTT,CASSPGGARGIGELFF
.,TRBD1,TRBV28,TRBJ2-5,TGTGCCAGCAGCCCCTCCGGGGTTGTAGGGACAGGTCAAGAGACCCAGTACTTC,CASSPSGVVGTGQETQYF
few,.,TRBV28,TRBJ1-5,TGTGCCAGCAGTCCCCGAGGCCAGCCCCAGCATTTT,CASSPRGQPQHF
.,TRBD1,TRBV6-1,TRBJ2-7,TGTGCCAGCAAACAGGGGTACTCCTACGAGCAGTACTTC,CASKQGYSYEQYF
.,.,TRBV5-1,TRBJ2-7,TGCGCCAGCAGCCCCGGGACAAGCCTAAGGGAGCAGTACTTC,CASSPGTSLREQYF
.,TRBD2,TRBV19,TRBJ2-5,TGTGCCAGTCGTTCTAGCGGGAGTGGAGAGACCCAGTACTTC,CASRSSGSGETQYF
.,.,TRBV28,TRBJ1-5,TGTGCCAGCAGTTCCTCCGGGACTCCCAATCAGCCCCAGCATTTT,CASSSSGTPNQPQHF
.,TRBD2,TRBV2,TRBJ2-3,TGTGCCAGCAGAAAACTAGCGGTCAACACAGATACGCAGTATTTT,CASRKLAVNTDTQYF
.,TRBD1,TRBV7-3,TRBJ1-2,TGTGCCAGCAGCTTGACCGGGACAGGGACTCCAACCTTC,CASSLTGTGTPTF
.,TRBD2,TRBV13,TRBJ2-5,TGTGCCAGCAGCTTAGGCGGGGGACTAGCGGAAGAAGAGACCCAGTACTTC,CASSLGGGLAEEETQYF
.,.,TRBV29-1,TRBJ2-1,TGCAGCGTTACTCCCGGGACGGGAAGCTCCTACAATGAGCAGTTCTTC,CSVTPGTGSSYNEQFF
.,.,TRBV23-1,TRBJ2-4,TGCGCCAGCAGTCAATCCGGGACACCAAACACCAGACTTGCGGCCAAAAACATTCAGTACTTC,CASSQSGTPNTRLAAKNIQYF
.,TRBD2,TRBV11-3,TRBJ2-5,TGTGCCAGCAGCTTTCTAGCGGGGGAAGGAGAGACCCAGTACTTC,CASSFLAGEGETQYF
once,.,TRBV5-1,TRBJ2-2,TGCGCCAGCAGCTTGGTAAGGGGCGACACCGGGGAGCTGTTTTTT,CASSLVRGDTGELFF
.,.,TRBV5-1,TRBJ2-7,TGCGCCAGCAGCTTGGAGAGGGGTGGCGAGCAGTACTTC,CASSLERGGEQYF
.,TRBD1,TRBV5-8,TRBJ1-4,TGTGCCAGCAGCTACACAGGGGGTAGGGAAAAACTGTTTTTT,CASSYTGGREKLFF
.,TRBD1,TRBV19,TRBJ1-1,TGTGCCAGTAGGACGTTACTCGGACAGGGGGGAGAAGCTTTCTTT,CASRTLLGQGGEAFF
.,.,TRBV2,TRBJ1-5,TGTGCCAGCAGTGAAGGGGGGGTGGTGCAGCCCCAGCATTTT,CASSEGGVVQPQHF
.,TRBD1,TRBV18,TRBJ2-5,TGTGCCAGCTCACCACGCGGCAGGGGGAACCAAGAGACCCAGTACTTC,CASSPRGRGNQETQYF
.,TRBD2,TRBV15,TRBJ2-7,TGTGCCACCAGCAGAGGCCCTAGCGGGAGTTGGGCTCACGAGCAGTACTTC,CATSRGPSGSWAHEQYF
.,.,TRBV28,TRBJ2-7,TGTGCCAGCAGTTTTCCGCATAGTAGTAGCCCCTACGAGCAGTACTTC,CASSFPHSSSPYEQYF
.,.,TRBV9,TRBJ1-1,TGTGCCAGCAGCGCCCACCACGGGTTTGAAGCTTTCTTT,CASSAHHGFEAFF
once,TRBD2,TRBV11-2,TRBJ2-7,TGTGCCAGCAGCTCGCTCGCGGGAGCGTCCTACGAGCAGTACTTC,CASSSLAGASYEQYF
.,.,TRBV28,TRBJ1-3,TGTGCCAGCAGTTTTCTTCGCACTGGAAACACCATATATTTT,CASSFLRTGNTIYF
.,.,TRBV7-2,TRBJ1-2,TGTGCCAGCAGCTTGCAGAATCGGCACTATGGCTACACCTTC,CASSLQNRHYGYTF
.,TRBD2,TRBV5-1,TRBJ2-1,TGCGCCAGCAGAGAGCGGGAGAGGTCCTACAATGAGCAGTTCTTC,CASRERERSYNEQFF
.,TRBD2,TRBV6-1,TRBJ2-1,TGTGCCAGCCGGCTAGCGGGAGAAACCGATGAGCAGTTCTTC,CASRLAGETDEQFF
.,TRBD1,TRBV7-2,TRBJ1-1,TGTGCCAGCAGCTTAGGACAGGGGGTGTACACTGAAGCTTTCTTT,CASSLGQGVYTEAFF
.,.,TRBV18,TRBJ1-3,TGTGCCAGCTCACCAAACAGGGAGAGGTCTGGAAACACCATATATTTT,CASSPNRERSGNTIYF
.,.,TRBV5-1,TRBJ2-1,TGCGCCAGCAGCTTCAGGGAAGAGGCCTACAATGAGCAGTTCTTC,CASSFREEAYNEQFF
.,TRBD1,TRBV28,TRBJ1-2,TGTGCCAGCAGTCTTCAGGGACAGAAACGGTATGGCTACACCTTC,CASSLQGQKRYGYTF
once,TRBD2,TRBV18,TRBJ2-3,TGTGCCAGCTCACCCCTTCAACCGGGACTAGCGGGAAGAGTGGATACGCAGTATTTT,CASSPLQPGLAGRVDTQYF
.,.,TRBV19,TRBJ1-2,TGTGCCAGTAGTATATCTTACAGGGAGGGGGCTAACTATGGCTACACCTTC,CASSISYREGANYGYTF
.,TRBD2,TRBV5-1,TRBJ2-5,TGCGCCAGCACCCCCGGGGGGGGGCCCCAAGAGACCCAGTACTTC,CASTPGGGPQETQYF